These 15 T cell receptor beta chains were sequenced from one sample in a study of beta chain features in type 1 diabetes (dated by TCRdb to 2017 to 2018). No antigen has been assigned to these receptors. Study-wide findings and limitations: A moderate but significant shortening of TCRB CDR3 length was observed in type 1 diabetes patients in all four CD4+ subsets.

Library creation used the immunoSEQ multiplex PCR assay. The entire amount of isolated RNA was reverse transcribed using the High Capacity cDNA Reverse Transcription Kit, so the sequenced TCRB transcripts were expressed ones. The immuneACCESS repertoire file appears here via TCRdb, limited to in-frame rearrangements. These files lack a portion of the clones; in checked studies, under half of the deficit traces to unresolved V genes, and the cause of the others is not known. The sample contains approximately 170,000 clones, 6.5% to 9.5% of them found a single time. About 1% of the sample lies in the top ten. The sequencing sample was made of central memory CD4+ T cells from blood. These receptors all stem from a woman in her 40s with type 1 diabetes.

This clone has a handful of counts. The chain carries TRBV2 and TRBJ2-3, with 12 nucleotides matching TRBD2. The J segment lost 4 bases and the V segment lost 1 base, leaving 3 bases of the junction unmatched. This CDR3 region has 16 residues. The V gene's germline CDR1 is SNHLY and CDR2 FYNNEI. In nucleotides, the CDR3 is TGTGCCAGCAGTGAAGGGGCTAGCGGGGGGGCAGATACGCAGTATTTT. It codes for CASSEGASGGADTQYF.

This clone came up many times. The chain has TRBV4-3 and TRBJ2-7, with D possibly TRBD2 on 5 matching bases. Germline values: CDR1 LGHNA, CDR2 YSLEER. Deletions cut 0 bases from V and 6 bases from J, with 15 bases between. This CDR3 has 15 residues. In nucleotides, the CDR3 is TGCGCCAGCAGCCAAGACAGTGTAACGGGGATCGAGCAGTACTTC. Translation gives CASSQDSVTGIEQYF.

The chain joins TRBV6-6 to TRBJ1-3, with D possibly matching TRBD1 (5 bases). Looked up from germline, CDR1 is MNHNY and CDR2 is SVGAGI (reference sequence). CDR3 length equals 15 residues. V lost 0 bases and J 4 bases, leaving 10 bases between the germline ends. The CDR3 here is CASSYSQQGGNTIYF. CDR3 nucleotide sequence: TGTGCCAGCAGTTACTCTCAGCAGGGAGGAAACACCATATATTTT.

J is TRBJ2-1 and V is TRBV7-2; a possible D gene is TRBD1 (6 bases). Germline-derived CDR1 and CDR2 are SGHTA and FQGNSA. There are 14 residues in the CDR3. Trimming took 2 bases from V and 7 from J, leaving 12 bases between them. Here the CDR3 DNA reads TGTGCCAGCAGCTTATACAGGGATTTGAATGAGCAGTTCTTC. Residues: CASSLYRDLNEQFF.

The rearrangement joins TRBV28 to TRBJ2-5, with TRBD2 identical over 7 bases. The V gene's germline CDR1 is MDHEN and CDR2 SYDVKM. V dropped 3 bases and J dropped 1; count of bases not matched to a gene: 8. The CDR3 length is 16 residues. The CDR3 DNA is TGTGCCAGCAGTTTGGGGCGGACTAGTTCCCAAGAGACCCAGTACTTC. Protein product: CASSLGRTSSQETQYF.

CDR3 nucleotides: TGTGCCAGCAACAGGGACCTGAACACCGGGGAGCTGTTTTTT. Protein product: CASNRDLNTGELFF. V and J are TRBV19 and TRBJ2-2; weak D call: TRBD1 (6 bases). V lost 9 bases and J lost 1, with 12 bases in between. The germline V gene has CDR1 LNHDA and CDR2 SQIVND (reference sequence). The CDR3 consists of 14 residues. Variable domain in full (rest from reference TRBV19 and TRBJ2-2): DGGITQSPKYLFRKEGQNVTLSCEQNLNHDAMYWYRQDPGQGLRLIYYSQIVNDFQKGDIAEGYSVSREKKESFPLTVTSAQKNPTAFYLCASNRDLNTGELFFGEGSRLTVL.

The V call is TRBV30, the J call TRBJ2-5; 7 bases align to TRBD2. Germline V gene lookup returns CDR1 GTSNPN and CDR2 SVGIG (reference sequence). The CDR3 extends over 16 amino acids. V trimming: 0 bases; J trimming: 2 bases; junction bases outside the gene matches: 9. Here the CDR3 reads CAWSVGASGGQETQYF. The CDR3 DNA reads TGTGCCTGGAGTGTAGGGGCGTCGGGGGGACAAGAGACCCAGTACTTC.

Only a few counts were recorded for this clone. This rearrangement joins TRBV27 to TRBJ1-4; no reliable D call. CDR3 length: 15 residues. V was shortened by 0 bases and J by 2 bases, with 7 bases between the two germline ends. The germline V gene encodes CDR1 MNHEY and CDR2 SMNVEV (reference sequence). The CDR3 region is CASSLSTGTNEKLFF. For the CDR3, the DNA is TGTGCCAGCAGTTTATCGACGGGGACTAATGAAAAACTGTTTTTT.

This clone was counted at least ten times. The chain joins TRBV25-1 to TRBJ2-6; D gene ambiguous. The CDR3 runs 13 residues. Looked up from germline, CDR1 is MGHDK and CDR2 is SYGVNS. Trimming shortened V by 6 bases and J by 5 bases, and 8 bases separated the two germline ends. Here the CDR3 DNA reads TGTGCCAGCAGGGAGCCGTGGGCCAACGTCCTGACTTTC. Its translation: CASREPWANVLTF.

In its sample, this clone was seen many times. Additional DNA sequences in this sample encode the identical CDR3. The V and J genes are TRBV18 and TRBJ2-1; 10 bases are a match to TRBD1. This CDR3 has 15 residues. The germline gives CDR1 KGHSH, CDR2 LQKENI. The ends lost 2 bases at V and 4 bases at J; junction bases unmatched: 2. The chain's CDR3 is CASSPGTGDYNEQFF. CDR3 bases: TGTGCCAGCTCACCAGGGACAGGGGATTACAATGAGCAGTTCTTC.

This clone was observed a handful of times. The rearrangement joins TRBV7-2 to TRBJ2-5; tentatively, D is TRBD1 (6 bases). The CDR3 has 13 amino acids. Germline lookup yields CDR1 SGHTA and CDR2 FQGNSA. V shed 5 bases and J shed 2 bases, with 9 bases lying between them. CDR3 nucleotides: TGTGCCAGCAGCCAAGGACAGCAAGAGACCCAGTACTTC. This codes for CASSQGQQETQYF.

CDR3: CASSPRQGRTEAFF. The DNA for the CDR3 is TGTGCCAGCAGCCCTAGACAGGGGAGAACTGAAGCTTTCTTT. V usage is TRBV7-3 and J usage is TRBJ1-1, with 8 bases that match TRBD1. This CDR3 is 14 amino acids long. From germline, CDR1 is SGHTA and CDR2 FQGTGA. Unmatched junction bases numbered 7, after V lost 5 bases and J lost 5 bases.

This clone was found a few times. The J gene is TRBJ1-2, the V gene TRBV5-5; 11 nucleotides line up with TRBD1. Germline values: CDR1 SGHKS, CDR2 YYEKEE (reference sequence). Trimming cost V 3 bases and J 5 bases; bases outside gene matches: 3. CDR3 length: 14 residues. CDR3 nucleotides: TGTGCCAGCAGCTCCGGACAGGGGGCATATGGCTACACCTTC. It specifies CASSSGQGAYGYTF.

This clone was picked up a small number of times. The V call is TRBV9, the J call TRBJ1-1; 7 bases are a match to TRBD1. Germline CDR1 reads SGDLS; CDR2 reads YYNGEE. This CDR3 contains 15 residues. With 3 bases clipped from V and 6 bases from J, the junction kept 11 bases outside the gene matches. This chain's CDR3 is CASSDASTGIPEAFF. The CDR3 nucleotides read TGTGCCAGCAGCGATGCCTCGACAGGGATCCCTGAAGCTTTCTTT.

CDR3 protein: CASSAMTTQFTDTQYF. CDR3 DNA: TGTGCCAGCAGCGCCATGACGACTCAATTCACAGATACGCAGTATTTT. V is TRBV5-5 and J is TRBJ2-3; no reliable D call. Germline V gene data show CDR1 as SGHKS and CDR2 as YYEKEE (reference sequence). Trimming shortened V by 4 bases and J by 2 bases, and 17 bases separated the two germline ends. The CDR3 is 16 amino acids.